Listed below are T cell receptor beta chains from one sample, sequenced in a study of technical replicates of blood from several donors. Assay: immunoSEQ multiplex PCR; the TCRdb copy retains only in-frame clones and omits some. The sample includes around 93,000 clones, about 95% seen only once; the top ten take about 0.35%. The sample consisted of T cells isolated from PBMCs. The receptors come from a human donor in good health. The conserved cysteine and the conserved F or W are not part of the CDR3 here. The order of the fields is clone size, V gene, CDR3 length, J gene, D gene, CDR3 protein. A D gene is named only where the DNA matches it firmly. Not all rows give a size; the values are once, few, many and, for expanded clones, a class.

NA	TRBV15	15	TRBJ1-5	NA	ATSRDLGGPSNQPQH
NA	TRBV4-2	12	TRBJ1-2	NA	ASSQDVRSYGYT
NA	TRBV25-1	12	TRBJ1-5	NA	ASSESGINQPQH
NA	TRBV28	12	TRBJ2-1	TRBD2	ASSLRTSFNEQF
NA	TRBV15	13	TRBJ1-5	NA	ATNYGGDSNQPQH
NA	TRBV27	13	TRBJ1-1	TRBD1	ASSLSGDRATEAF
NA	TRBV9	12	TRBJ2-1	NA	ASTPGDLYNEQF
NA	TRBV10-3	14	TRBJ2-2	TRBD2	AISEYDGRRTGELF
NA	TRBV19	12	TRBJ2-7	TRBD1	ASSVQGEGYEQY
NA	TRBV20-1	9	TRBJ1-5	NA	SARVDQPQH
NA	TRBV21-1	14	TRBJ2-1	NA	ASSKGWGLAGNEQF
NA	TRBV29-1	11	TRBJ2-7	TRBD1	SVVSGQGYEQY
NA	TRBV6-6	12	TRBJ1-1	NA	ASSYDRLFTEAF
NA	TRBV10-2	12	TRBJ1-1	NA	ASERGRMNTEAF
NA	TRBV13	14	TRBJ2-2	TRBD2	ASSSGTSGHTGELF
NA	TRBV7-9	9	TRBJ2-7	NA	ASSSDYEQY
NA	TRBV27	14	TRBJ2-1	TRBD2	ASSLSSSGRQDEQF
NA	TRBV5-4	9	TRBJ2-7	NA	ASSQGLEQY
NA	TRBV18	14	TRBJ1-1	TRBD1	ASSPIQGASNTEAF
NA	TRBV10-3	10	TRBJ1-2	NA	AISETGKGYT
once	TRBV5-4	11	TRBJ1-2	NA	ASSFARIFGYT
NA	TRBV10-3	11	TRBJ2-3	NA	AIGGTATDTQY
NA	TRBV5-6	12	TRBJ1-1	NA	ASTVLGGRAEAF
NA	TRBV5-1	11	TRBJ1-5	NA	ASSLDSDQPQH
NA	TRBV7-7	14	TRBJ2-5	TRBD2	ASSSELAGGRETQY
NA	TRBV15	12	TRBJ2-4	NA	ATAAGDLSNIQY
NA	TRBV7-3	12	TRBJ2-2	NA	ASSPRGQTGELF
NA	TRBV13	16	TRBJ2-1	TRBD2	ASSLAGASGSVYNEQF
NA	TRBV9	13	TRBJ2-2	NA	ASSVWGADTGELF
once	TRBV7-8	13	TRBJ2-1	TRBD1	ASSPGTGRYNEQF
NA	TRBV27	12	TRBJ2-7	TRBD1	ASSLTGGHDEQY
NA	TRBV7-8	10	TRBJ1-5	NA	ASSLSSFPQH
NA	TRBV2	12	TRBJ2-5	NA	ASSVYGVQETQY
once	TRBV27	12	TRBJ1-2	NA	ASSSLDRSEGYT
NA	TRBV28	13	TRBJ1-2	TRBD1	ASSLMTGSFYGYT
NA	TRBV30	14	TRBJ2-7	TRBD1	AWSKPRQGTAYEQY
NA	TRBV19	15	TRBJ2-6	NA	ASSLATGATGANVLT
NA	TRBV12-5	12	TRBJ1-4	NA	ASAGTGSNEKLF
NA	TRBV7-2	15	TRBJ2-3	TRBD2	ASSPGLAVTLTDTQY
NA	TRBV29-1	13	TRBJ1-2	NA	SAGGNWDGVYGYT
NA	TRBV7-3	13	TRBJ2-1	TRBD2	ASSLQLAGGGEQF
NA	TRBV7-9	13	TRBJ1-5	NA	ASSSSGTANQPQH
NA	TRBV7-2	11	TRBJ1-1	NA	ASLRGTNTEAF
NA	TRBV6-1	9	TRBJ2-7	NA	ASINFYEQY
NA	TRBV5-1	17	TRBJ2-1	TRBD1	ASSSAGTGAPAVYNEQF
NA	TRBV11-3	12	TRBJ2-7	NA	ASSSLQGYHEQY
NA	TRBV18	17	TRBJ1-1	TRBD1	ASSPPPHRGPFWGTEAF
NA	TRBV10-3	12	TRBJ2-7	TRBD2	AISVAGGYDEQY
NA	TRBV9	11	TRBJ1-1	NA	ASSVWPNTEAF
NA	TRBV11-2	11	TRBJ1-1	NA	ASSYDSNTEAF
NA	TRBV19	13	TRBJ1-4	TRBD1	ASSTRTGGKEKLF
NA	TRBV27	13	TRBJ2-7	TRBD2	ASTRSSGRAYEQY
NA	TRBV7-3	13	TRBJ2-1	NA	ASRGERTAYNEQF
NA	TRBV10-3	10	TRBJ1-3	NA	AVQDSGNTIY
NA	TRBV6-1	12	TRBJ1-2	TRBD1	ASNDRGYGYGYT
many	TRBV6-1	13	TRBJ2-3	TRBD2	ASSELAGGPDTQY
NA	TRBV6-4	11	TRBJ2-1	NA	ASRANVNNEQF
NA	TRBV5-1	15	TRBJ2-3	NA	ASSLAVTLAGTDTQY
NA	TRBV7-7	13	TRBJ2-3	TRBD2	ASSNSGRAPDTQY
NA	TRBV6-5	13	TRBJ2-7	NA	ASSYSGDFSYEQY